The clone carrying this T cell receptor (beta chain) has ten or more counts. This CDR3 has 14 amino acids. Germline V gene lookup returns CDR1 SGHTA and CDR2 FQGNSA. V was pared by 0 bases and J by 7 bases, with 10 bases between. One entry per CDR3 protein results from TCRdb running MiXCR on the RT-PCR reads. The sample holds some 960,000 distinct CDR3 sequences, over 15% seen once. The record originates from a study of patients and donors after allogeneic stem cell transplantation. J is TRBJ2-1 and V is TRBV7-2; no definite D call. Sequences were obtained from blood, either unsorted or a sorted T cell fraction (not recorded which). This TCR came from a human donor who was either an allogeneic HSCT recipient or a stem cell or donor lymphocyte infusion donor (not recorded which). It is not recorded whose cells these are; they may come from a transplant donor. The CDR3 DNA follows: TGTGCCAGCAGCTTAGCGGCGTTGGGGAATGAGCAGTTCTTC. This codes for CASSLAALGNEQFF.